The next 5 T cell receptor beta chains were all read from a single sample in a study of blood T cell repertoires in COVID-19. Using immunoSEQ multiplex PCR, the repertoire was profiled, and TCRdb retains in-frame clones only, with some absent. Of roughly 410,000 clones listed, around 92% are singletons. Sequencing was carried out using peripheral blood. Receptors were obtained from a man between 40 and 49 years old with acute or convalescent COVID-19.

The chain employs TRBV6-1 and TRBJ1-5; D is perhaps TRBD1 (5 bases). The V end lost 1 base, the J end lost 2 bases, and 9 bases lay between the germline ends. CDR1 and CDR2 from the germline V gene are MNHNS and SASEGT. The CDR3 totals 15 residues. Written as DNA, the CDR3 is TGTGCCAGCAGTGAAGTGCAGGGTGGCAATCAGCCCCAGCATTTT. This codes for CASSEVQGGNQPQHF.

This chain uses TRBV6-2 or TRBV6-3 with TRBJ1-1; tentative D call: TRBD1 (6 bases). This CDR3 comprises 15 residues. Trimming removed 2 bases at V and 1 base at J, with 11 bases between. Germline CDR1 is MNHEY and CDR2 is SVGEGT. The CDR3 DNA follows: TGTGCCAGCAGTTACAGTGGGGGCCCGAACACTGAAGCTTTCTTT. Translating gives CASSYSGGPNTEAFF.

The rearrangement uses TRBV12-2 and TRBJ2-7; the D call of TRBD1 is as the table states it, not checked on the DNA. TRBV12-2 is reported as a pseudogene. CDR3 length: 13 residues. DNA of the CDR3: TGTGCAAGTGAGATCTTAGGGGATTACGAGCAGTACTTC. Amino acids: CASEILGDYEQYF.

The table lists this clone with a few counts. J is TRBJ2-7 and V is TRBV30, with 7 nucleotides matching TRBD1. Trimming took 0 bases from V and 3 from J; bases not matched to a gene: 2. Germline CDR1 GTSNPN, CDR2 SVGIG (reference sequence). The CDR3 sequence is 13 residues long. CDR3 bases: TGTGCCTGGAGTGTAGGGGACAGCTACGAGCAGTACTTC. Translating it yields CAWSVGDSYEQYF.

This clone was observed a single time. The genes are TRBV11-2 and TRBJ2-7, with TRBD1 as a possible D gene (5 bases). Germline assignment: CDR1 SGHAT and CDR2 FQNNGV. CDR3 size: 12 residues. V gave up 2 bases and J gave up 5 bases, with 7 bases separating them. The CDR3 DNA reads TGTGCCAGCAGCTTAATAGGGGACGAGCAGTACTTC. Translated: CASSLIGDEQYF.